This is a list of T cell receptor beta chains from one sample in a study of response to subunit inactivated influenza vaccine. TCRdb reanalysed the RT-PCR reads using MiXCR and keeps one entry per CDR3 protein. The table records around 650,000 distinct CDR3 sequences, approximately 14% of them present only once. The input for sequencing was PBMCs from blood, taken about 11 days after vaccination. The receptors here all came from a man aged 45-60 years who received an inactivated influenza vaccine. CDR3s include the opening cysteine and the closing phenylalanine or tryptophan. The D gene is left open where the match is weak. A clone size is listed for some rows: how often the clone was seen (once, few, many), or a class if it is expanded.

length: 14; D: -; size: -; V: TRBV20-1; J: TRBJ2-7; DNA: TGCAGTGCTAGAGGGGCCCGGAGCTCGGATGAGCAGTACTTC; CDR3: CSARGARSSDEQYF
length: 20; D: -; size: -; V: TRBV6-2/TRBV6-3; J: TRBJ2-7; DNA: TGTGCCAGCAGTTACTTCGGGCGGCTTGACCCAGGGAAAGGCGGGGACGAGCAGTACTTC; CDR3: CASSYFGRLDPGKGGDEQYF
length: 16; D: -; size: few; V: TRBV12-3/TRBV12-4; J: TRBJ1-6; DNA: TGTGCCAGCAGTTTGTGGGGTTTGGGAGGGAATTCACCCCTCCACTTT; CDR3: CASSLWGLGGNSPLHF
length: 20; D: TRBD2; size: few; V: TRBV20-1; J: TRBJ2-3; DNA: TGCAGTGCTAGAGATCGGCTAGCGGGGGCCTTTAGACTCAGGACAGATACGCAGTATTTT; CDR3: CSARDRLAGAFRLRTDTQYF
length: 16; D: -; size: few; V: TRBV6-1; J: TRBJ2-7; DNA: TGTGCCAGCAGACCCCTGGAGGGGAGGAGCTCCTACGAGCAGTACTTC; CDR3: CASRPLEGRSSYEQYF
length: 14; D: -; size: -; V: TRBV20-1; J: TRBJ1-1; DNA: TGCAGTGCCCTTATCTTAAGAGGGAACACTGAAGCTTTCTTT; CDR3: CSALILRGNTEAFF
length: 14; D: -; size: -; V: TRBV9; J: TRBJ2-7; DNA: TGTGCCAGCAGCGTAGGGTCCAATCCCTACGAGCAGTACTTC; CDR3: CASSVGSNPYEQYF
length: 15; D: TRBD1; size: many; V: TRBV4-3; J: TRBJ2-4; DNA: TGCGCCAGCAGCCAAGGACAGGGGCCCAAAAACATTCAGTACTTC; CDR3: CASSQGQGPKNIQYF
length: 15; D: TRBD1; size: few; V: TRBV7-8; J: TRBJ2-7; DNA: TGTGCCAGCAGGAACCCGGGACAGAGCTCCTACGAGCAGTACTTC; CDR3: CASRNPGQSSYEQYF
length: 12; D: -; size: -; V: TRBV28; J: TRBJ1-6; DNA: TGTGCCACCAAAGATTATAATTCACCCCTCCACTTT; CDR3: CATKDYNSPLHF
length: 14; D: -; size: few; V: TRBV7-9; J: TRBJ2-3; DNA: TGTGCCAGCAGCTTTGAAGGGAGGACAGATACGCAGTATTTT; CDR3: CASSFEGRTDTQYF
length: 14; D: -; size: few; V: TRBV6-1; J: TRBJ2-7; DNA: TGTGCCAGCAGACAAAACACGAACCGGCACGAGCAGTACTTC; CDR3: CASRQNTNRHEQYF
length: 18; D: TRBD2; size: few; V: TRBV11-2; J: TRBJ2-1; DNA: TGTGCCAGCAGCTTCCCCAAGGGCGGGGGGGCGACCTACAATGAGCAGTTCTTC; CDR3: CASSFPKGGGATYNEQFF
length: 13; D: -; size: -; V: TRBV15; J: TRBJ2-7; DNA: TGTGCCACCAGCAGGCAGGGCTCCTACGAGCAGTACTTC; CDR3: CATSRQGSYEQYF
length: 16; D: TRBD2; size: -; V: TRBV7-9; J: TRBJ2-3; DNA: TGTGCCAGCAGCTCGCTAGCGGGGGGGGCCACAGATACGCAGTATTTT; CDR3: CASSSLAGGATDTQYF
length: 15; D: TRBD1; size: -; V: TRBV5-1; J: TRBJ1-4; DNA: TGCGCCAGCAGCTCGATACAAGACAGGGGGGAAAAACTGTTTTTT; CDR3: CASSSIQDRGEKLFF
length: 17; D: TRBD1; size: -; V: TRBV7-2; J: TRBJ1-6; DNA: TGTGCCAGCAGCTTCTCCCTCGTGGGACAGGGGAGTTCACCCCTCCACTTT; CDR3: CASSFSLVGQGSSPLHF
length: 14; D: TRBD1; size: -; V: TRBV5-1; J: TRBJ1-1; DNA: TGCGCCAGCAGCCCGGGGACAGGGGGTTATGAAGCTTTCTTT; CDR3: CASSPGTGGYEAFF
length: 14; D: -; size: few; V: TRBV7-2; J: TRBJ2-7; DNA: TGTGCCAGCAGCCGACGGACACGTTCCTACGAGCAGTACTTC; CDR3: CASSRRTRSYEQYF
length: 18; D: -; size: -; V: TRBV11-2; J: TRBJ2-3; DNA: TGTGCCAGCAGCCCCGAGGGGGTCTTGTGGGTCCCGCAGAATTCGCAGTATTTT; CDR3: CASSPEGVLWVPQNSQYF
length: 13; D: TRBD1; size: -; V: TRBV24-1; J: TRBJ1-1; DNA: TGTGCCACAAGTACAGGGGGGGGCACTGAAGCTTTCTTT; CDR3: CATSTGGGTEAFF
length: 16; D: -; size: -; V: TRBV10-3; J: TRBJ1-3; DNA: TGTGCCATCACCCAAGGACAAGCCCTCTCTGGAAACACCATATATTTT; CDR3: CAITQGQALSGNTIYF
length: 14; D: -; size: -; V: TRBV5-4; J: TRBJ1-4; DNA: TGTGCCAGCAGCTTGGGGCGGTTTAATGAAAAACTGTTTTTT; CDR3: CASSLGRFNEKLFF
length: 17; D: TRBD2; size: many; V: TRBV4-2; J: TRBJ2-3; DNA: TGTGCCAGCAGCCAATCCTCTAGCGGGGGCGCAGGGTGGGCGCAGTATTTT; CDR3: CASSQSSSGGAGWAQYF
length: 13; D: -; size: few; V: TRBV7-9; J: TRBJ1-2; DNA: TGTGCCAGCAGCTTCCCCGGACTCTATGGCTACACCTTC; CDR3: CASSFPGLYGYTF
length: 14; D: TRBD1; size: -; V: TRBV6-1; J: TRBJ1-1; DNA: TGTGCCAGCGACCGGGACAGGGGGGACACTGAAGCTTTCTTT; CDR3: CASDRDRGDTEAFF
length: 11; D: -; size: many; V: TRBV29-1; J: TRBJ2-5; DNA: TGCAGCGTTGACAGGCAAGAGACCCAGTACTTC; CDR3: CSVDRQETQYF
length: 17; D: -; size: few; V: TRBV7-2; J: TRBJ2-7; DNA: TGTGCCAGCAGCTTAGCCCTTTGGGCGGGGACCCCCTACGAGCAGTACTTC; CDR3: CASSLALWAGTPYEQYF
length: 16; D: -; size: few; V: TRBV18; J: TRBJ2-5; DNA: TGTGCCAGCTCACCACCGGGCGGGGTCAATCAAGAGACCCAGTACTTC; CDR3: CASSPPGGVNQETQYF
length: 16; D: TRBD1; size: few; V: TRBV6-2/TRBV6-3; J: TRBJ2-2; DNA: TGTGCCAGCAGCCCCATTCGGGACAGAGCCACCGGGGAGCTGTTTTTT; CDR3: CASSPIRDRATGELFF
length: 14; D: TRBD2; size: few; V: TRBV20-1; J: TRBJ2-1; DNA: TGCAGTGCTATTAGCGGGACCTCCTACAATGAGCAGTTCTTC; CDR3: CSAISGTSYNEQFF
length: 15; D: TRBD1; size: once; V: TRBV7-9; J: TRBJ1-6; DNA: TGTGCCAGCAGCCCGCAGGGGGCTACGGGTTCACCCCTCCACTTT; CDR3: CASSPQGATGSPLHF
length: 13; D: -; size: -; V: TRBV29-1; J: TRBJ2-7; DNA: TGCGCTATTCAGGGAGGGGGCAAATACGAGCAGTACTTC; CDR3: CAIQGGGKYEQYF
length: 17; D: -; size: -; V: TRBV28; J: TRBJ2-3; DNA: TGTGCCAGCAGCCCCAGCGGAGGAGCCTTCAGCACAGATACGCAGTATTTT; CDR3: CASSPSGGAFSTDTQYF
length: 16; D: -; size: few; V: TRBV6-2/TRBV6-3; J: TRBJ2-4; DNA: TGTGCCAGCAGCCAAGCCAGGCTGCTAGCCAAAAACATTCAGTACTTC; CDR3: CASSQARLLAKNIQYF
length: 13; D: TRBD1; size: few; V: TRBV7-2; J: TRBJ1-2; DNA: TGTGCCAGCAGCCCCTCTCAGGGGGGTGGCTACACCTTC; CDR3: CASSPSQGGGYTF